Below, 2 T cell receptor beta chains from the same sample are listed, as sequenced in a study of T cells in narcolepsy. Clones were read by immunoSEQ multiplex PCR, and TCRdb kept only the in-frame ones, dropping some. The repertoire includes tens of thousands of clones, around 86% of them detected once, and about 0.64% sits in the top ten. Sequenced: memory (CD45RA-) CD4+ T cells from blood. These receptors all come from a human donor in good health.

The rearrangement links TRBV5-1 to TRBJ2-3; D unresolved. Trimming left V 4 bases short and J 2 bases short, with 5 bases between. This CDR3 has 12 residues. Germline V gives CDR1 SGHRS, CDR2 YFSETQ. The CDR3, as DNA: TGCGCCAGCAGCATAGCCACAGATACGCAGTATTTT. Translated, it gives CASSIATDTQYF.

V gene TRBV2 combines with J gene TRBJ2-3; D is ambiguous. The CDR3 has 13 amino acids. Germline assignment: CDR1 SNHLY and CDR2 FYNNEI. Trimming removed 4 bases at V and 1 base at J, with 6 bases between. The CDR3 reads CASSARGTDTQYF. CDR3 coding DNA: TGTGCCAGCAGTGCCAGAGGCACAGATACGCAGTATTTT.